This TCR beta chain was sequenced for a study of prognosis after radiotherapy for stage I lung cancer. Study results and caveats: Unique TCR clone counts fell after stereotactic body radiation therapy, median around 10,000 versus 6,900. Patients' TRBV and TRBJ gene usage reportedly differed by presence or absence of metastases.

The authors amplified TCR beta CDR3 from genomic DNA using two-round multiplex PCR. Gene-specific TRBV and TRBJ primers were used in PCR round one. Via MiXCR, TCRdb re-called the multiplex PCR reads, giving one row per CDR3 protein. The sample holds roughly 26,000 distinct CDR3 sequences; approximately 29% are singletons and the top ten take about a third. Collection of peripheral blood, in a volume of six milliliters, was performed at each of two time points. This clonotype qualifies as medium-sized. The antigen is not known. V dropped 8 bases and J dropped 1 base, with 12 bases sitting between them. Germline lookup yields CDR1 MDHEN and CDR2 SYDVKM. This CDR3 is 14 amino acids long.

This TCR was sampled from a donor aged 50 or older with non-small cell lung cancer. The rearrangement links TRBV28 to TRBJ1-3; tentatively, D is TRBD1 (6 bases). The sequencing here drew on PBMCs, taken before or after stereotactic body radiation therapy (not recorded which). CDR3 sequence (DNA): TGTGCCAGCGGGGGGCAGGGGTCTGGAAACACCATATATTTT. The encoded protein is CASGGQGSGNTIYF.